The entry below gives a single T cell receptor beta chain sequence along with its context. Its binding antigen is unknown. Base qualities are not recorded, but no much larger clone differs from it by a single base. The CDR3 spans 15 residues, from the cysteine through the phenylalanine. Only the CDR3 part of the read is kept: 45 bases, read in frame from the first base. Deletion took 1 base off V and 1 base off J, with a span of 10 bases between the germline ends. Reading the germline V gene gives CDR1 SGHVS and CDR2 FNYEAQ. This sample was included in a study of CD8+ T cells in alopecia areata (dated by TCRdb to the late 2010s). In terms of the full investigation: The treated patients took part in an open-label pilot trial in which moderate-to-severe alopecia areata was treated with oral tofacitinib at 5 to 10 mg twice daily. Tofacitinib was administered for 6 to 18 months, and 6 months of follow-up off drug were then conducted to assess delayed response and recurrence. High-throughput TCRbeta sequencing was used to examine T cell clonal expansion in alopecia areata in both the C3H/HeJ mouse model and human patients. Human TCRbeta sequencing covered scalp tissue and sorted CD4+ and CD8+ peripheral blood T cells from patchy and totalis/universalis alopecia areata patients and healthy controls. Tofacitinib-treated patients had biopsies at baseline and at 4 and 24 weeks of treatment, with a later scalp biopsy in several patients. Scalp clonality was compared across normal scalp (n=4), patchy alopecia areata scalp (n=8), and alopecia totalis/universalis scalp (n=8). RNA was extracted with the PAXgene miRNA kit for fixed scalp, the miRNeasy kit for PBMCs, and the RNeasy kit for mouse skin. immunoSEQ multiplex PCR using 35 Vbeta forward primers and 13 Jbeta reverse primers was used to amplify TCRbeta CDR3 regions.

Library generation was performed with the immunoSEQ multiplex PCR assay. RNA was extracted from all samples and reverse transcribed into cDNA, which served as template for TCR sequencing. SuperScript III was used for first-strand cDNA synthesis, primed with a 2:1 mix of oligo-dT and random hexamers. A synthetic immune receptor repertoire was used to gauge amplification bias, and whatever bias remained was removed computationally. In the source study's methods: Raw reads were preprocessed to remove errors, and CDR3 was defined by IMGT conventions from the conserved cysteine to phenylalanine. To get clonality, Shannon entropy was normalized by log2 of the number of productive unique TCRs and the result was subtracted from 1. Whether each scalp clone was CD4 or CD8 was inferred by checking scalp TCRbeta sequences against the CD4 and CD8 repertoires from sorted blood. As stored in TCRdb, this immuneACCESS dataset retains in-frame rearrangements with V and J assigned. A fraction of the clones does not appear; measured against another copy, unresolved V genes explain less than half of the discrepancy, and the remainder lacks a known reason. That table is the source of V, J and clone size, and D and trimming were worked out from the DNA. Across this sample there are some 100,000 clones, with roughly two fifths seen only once. The ten largest make up 3.1% of the sample.

Lesional scalp punch biopsies and peripheral blood were collected from alopecia areata patients. After PBMCs were isolated by density centrifugation and stained for CD3, CD4 and CD8, a FACSAria was used to sort CD4+ and CD8+ T cells. Study-wide conclusions, independent of this receptor: Unlike mouse skin, where gammadelta T cells dominate, normal human skin contains resident alphabeta T cells that get sequenced too, which complicates analysis of the scalp TCR repertoire. Shared TCR sequences between patients were less evident than in mice, which may be partly attributable to HLA diversity in the patient population. Compared with normal scalp, lesional scalp had higher clonality and more expanded CD8+ clones, particularly in alopecia totalis/universalis, a pattern that suggests antigenic drive.

This sequence was found in a human donor with alopecia areata. Rearrangement joined TRBV7-6 to TRBJ2-5; 5 matching bases give a weak D call of TRBD1. Sequencing input: CD4+ T cells sorted from blood. The CDR3 region: CASSLVFRVQETQYF. The DNA sequence is given as TGTGCCAGCAGCTTAGTATTCAGGGTCCAAGAGACCCAGTACTTC.